Listed here are 25 T cell receptor beta chains from one sample, sequenced in a study of T-cell memory formation after mild COVID-19. TCRdb ran MiXCR on the 5' RACE reads and lists one entry per CDR3 protein. Of some 190,000 distinct CDR3 sequences listed, roughly 17% are singletons. The sequenced material came from PBMCs or a T cell subset sorted from them (not recorded which). The origin of the receptors is an adult woman who had mild COVID-19 (a few samples of this study predate the infection). Cell type and time point are not known.

This chain joins TRBV30 and TRBJ1-6, with 8 bases matching TRBD1. CDR1 GTSNPN and CDR2 SVGIG come from the germline V gene (reference sequence). Trimming at V came to 4 bases and at J to 8 bases, leaving 16 bases not matched to a gene. This CDR3 spans 17 amino acids. CDR3 bases: TGTGCCTGGAAGGGGGACAGGTTTGGCATCTCAGATTCACCCCTCCACTTT. Its protein product is CAWKGDRFGISDSPLHF. The variable domain in full, with the rest retrieved from reference TRBV30 and TRBJ1-6, is SQTIHQWPATLVQPVGSPLSLECTVEGTSNPNLYWYRQAAGRGLQLLFYSVGIGQISSEVPQNLSASRPQDRQFILSSKKLLLSDSGFYLCAWKGDRFGISDSPLHFGNGTRLTVT.

V gene TRBV20-1 combines with J gene TRBJ2-3; D unclear. The V gene lost 6 bases and the J gene lost 0 bases, with 10 bases spanning the gap. Per the germline V gene, CDR1 is DFQATT and CDR2 is SNEGSKA (reference sequence). The CDR3 sequence is 13 residues long. The CDR3 DNA sequence: TGCAGTGCCGACCGCAGTAGCACAGATACGCAGTATTTT. The encoded protein is CSADRSSTDTQYF.

This clonotype was picked up a small number of times. The V call is TRBV4-2, the J call TRBJ1-5; weak D call: TRBD1 (6 bases). V gave up 0 bases and J gave up 0 bases, with 9 bases separating them. The CDR3 is 16 amino acids. Germline CDR1 and CDR2: LGHNA and YNFKEQ. The CDR3 loop is CASSQEGGHSNQPQHF. The CDR3 nucleotides are TGTGCCAGCAGCCAAGAAGGGGGTCATAGCAATCAGCCCCAGCATTTT.

In its sample, this clonotype was seen a few times. The CDR3: CASSADSYEQYF. CDR3 DNA: TGTGCCAGCAGTGCGGACAGCTACGAGCAGTACTTC. This chain connects TRBV12-3 or TRBV12-4 to TRBJ2-7, with a possible D match to TRBD1 (6 bases). V was trimmed by 5 bases and J by 3 bases, leaving 8 bases between them. CDR3 size: 12 residues.

This CDR3 reads CASSKDRVFTETQYF. The CDR3 DNA sequence: TGTGCCAGCAGCAAAGACAGGGTTTTTACGGAGACCCAGTACTTC. V and J are TRBV6-5 and TRBJ2-5, with TRBD1 matching over 7 bases. Trimming took 6 bases from V and 5 from J; bases not matched to a gene: 12. The CDR3 covers 15 residues. Germline-derived CDR1 and CDR2 are MNHEY and SVGAGI.

The chain couples TRBV24-1 to TRBJ2-2; TRBD1 might be the D (7 bases). The CDR3 consists of 15 residues. V was trimmed by 5 bases and J by 3 bases, leaving 12 bases between them. Germline CDR1 and CDR2: KGHDR and SFDVKD. The CDR3 spells CATSGPRGDTGELFF. CDR3 sequence (DNA): TGTGCCACCAGTGGGCCCAGGGGGGACACCGGGGAGCTGTTTTTT.

There are a few counts of this clonotype. The chain is built from TRBV6-5 and TRBJ1-6, with 9 bases that match TRBD1. Per the germline V gene, CDR1 is MNHEY and CDR2 is SVGAGI. J gave up 7 bases and V 6 bases, and 7 bases lay outside the gene matches. The CDR3 totals 15 residues. The CDR3: CASSQRGQGNSPLHF. CDR3 bases: TGTGCCAGCAGCCAGAGGGGACAGGGAAATTCACCCCTCCACTTT.

In its sample, this clonotype was seen a few times. The rearrangement links TRBV5-6 to TRBJ1-2; D unclear. The V gene's germline CDR1 is SGHDT and CDR2 YYEEEE. Trimming took 1 base from V and 8 from J, leaving 9 bases between them. The length of the CDR3 is 12 residues. This chain's CDR3 is CASSLRSGGYTF. CDR3 coding DNA: TGTGCCAGCAGCTTGCGTAGCGGGGGCTACACCTTC.

J is TRBJ1-2 and V is TRBV4-2; no clear D. The V end was cut by 0 bases, the J end by 0 bases, with 17 bases between. Germline assignment: CDR1 LGHNA and CDR2 YNFKEQ. The CDR3 runs 18 residues. CDR3 region: CASSQDSAPVKANYGYTF. For the CDR3, the DNA is TGTGCCAGCAGCCAAGATTCCGCCCCGGTGAAAGCTAACTATGGCTACACCTTC.

The chain recombines TRBV12-3 or TRBV12-4 with TRBJ1-5; no reliable D call. The CDR3 loop spans 15 amino acids. Trimming took off 2 bases at V and 2 bases at J, with 10 bases between the two ends. Here the CDR3 DNA reads TGTGCCAGCAGTTTATCTGGGTTCGGCAATCAGCCCCAGCATTTT. Protein product: CASSLSGFGNQPQHF.

The rearrangement uses TRBV5-1 and TRBJ2-2, with D perhaps matching TRBD1 (5 bases). With 4 bases removed from V and 5 bases from J, the gap between germline ends came to 12 bases. Germline V lookup: CDR1 SGHRS, CDR2 YFSETQ. This CDR3 contains 14 residues. The CDR3 reads CASSARQTTGELFF. CDR3 nucleotide sequence: TGCGCCAGCAGCGCCCGACAGACGACCGGGGAGCTGTTTTTT. Combining the CDR3 with reference TRBV5-1 and TRBJ2-2 gives the whole variable domain KAGVTQTPRYLIKTRGQQVTLSCSPISGHRSVSWYQQTPGQGLQFLFEYFSETQRNKGNFPGRFSGRQFSNSRSEMNVSTLELGDSALYLCASSARQTTGELFFGEGSRLTVL.

The V call is TRBV24-1, the J call TRBJ1-5, with 7 bases aligning to TRBD1. The length of the CDR3 is 15 residues. J gave up 4 bases and V 5 bases, and 7 bases lay outside the gene matches. Germline V gene data show CDR1 as KGHDR and CDR2 as SFDVKD. This CDR3 reads CATSGRGGLNQPQHF. CDR3 sequence (DNA): TGTGCCACCAGTGGGAGAGGGGGCCTAAATCAGCCCCAGCATTTT.

The chain carries TRBV9 and TRBJ2-2; D call uncertain. V lost 4 bases and J lost 4, with 14 bases in between. The CDR3 is made up of 15 amino acids. Germline V gives CDR1 SGDLS, CDR2 YYNGEE. CDR3 residues: CASSSTPHSTGELFF. The CDR3 DNA is TGTGCCAGCAGCTCTACGCCCCATTCCACCGGGGAGCTGTTTTTT.

This clonotype was detected a few times. This sequence joins TRBV12-3 or TRBV12-4 and TRBJ2-7, with TRBD2 matching 7 bases. This CDR3 is 15 amino acids long. After removal of 2 bases from V and 3 bases from J, the junction contained 7 bases not matched to a gene. This CDR3 reads CASSLKSSGYYEQYF. CDR3 bases: TGTGCCAGCAGTTTAAAATCTAGCGGTTACTACGAGCAGTACTTC.

This clonotype appeared a few times. V is TRBV18 and J is TRBJ2-3; 9 nucleotides line up with TRBD1. V lost 1 base and J lost 4; bases outside the gene matches: 3. The CDR3 totals 15 residues. Germline V lookup: CDR1 KGHSH, CDR2 LQKENI. As DNA, the CDR3 is TGTGCCAGCTCACCACGCGACAGGGGGTCAGATACGCAGTATTTT. This codes for CASSPRDRGSDTQYF.

The sample holds a few counts of this clonotype. J is TRBJ1-5 and V is TRBV7-2; D gene ambiguous. V was shortened by 7 bases and J by 0 bases, with 13 bases between the two germline ends. Germline CDR1 is SGHTA and CDR2 is FQGNSA. The CDR3 length is 15 residues. The CDR3 coding sequence is TGTGCCAGCAACTCTCGGTTGGATAGCAATCAGCCCCAGCATTTT. Translation gives CASNSRLDSNQPQHF.

The genes are TRBV7-8 and TRBJ1-6, with D perhaps matching TRBD1 (6 bases). Trimming took off 4 bases at V and 5 bases at J, with 12 bases between the two ends. Per germline, CDR1 SGHVS and CDR2 FQNEAQ. This CDR3 is 15 amino acids long. The CDR3 nucleotides read TGTGCCAGCAGCTCCATACGGACAGATAATTCACCCCTCCACTTT. Amino acids: CASSSIRTDNSPLHF. The whole variable domain, filled in from reference TRBV7-8 and TRBJ1-6, reads GAGVSQSPRYKVAKRGQDVALRCDPISGHVSLFWYQQALGQGPEFLTYFQNEAQLDKSGLPSDRFFAERPEGSVSTLKIQRTQQEDSAVYLCASSSIRTDNSPLHFGNGTRLTVT.

This clonotype showed up just a few times. The rearrangement uses TRBV18 and TRBJ2-1, with D possibly being TRBD2 (6 bases). From germline, CDR1 is KGHSH and CDR2 LQKENI. The CDR3 runs 14 residues. Trimming removed 0 bases from V and 6 bases from J, with 9 bases in between. Here the CDR3 reads CASSPPGGLNEQFF. CDR3 coding DNA: TGTGCCAGCTCACCACCAGGAGGGCTCAATGAGCAGTTCTTC. Based on the CDR3 plus reference TRBV18 and TRBJ2-1, the full variable domain is NAGVMQNPRHLVRRRGQEARLRCSPMKGHSHVYWYRQLPEEGLKFMVYLQKENIIDESGMPKERFSAEFPKEGPSILRIQQVVRGDSAAYFCASSPPGGLNEQFFGPGTRLTVL.

This clonotype appeared a few times. Because it lacks the conserved phenylalanine or tryptophan at the end, this CDR3 is likely a read error. The chain has TRBV5-1 and TRBJ1-6; D gene ambiguous. Per germline, CDR1 SGHRS and CDR2 YFSETQ. The CDR3 sequence is 15 residues long. Trimming took off 6 bases at V and 7 bases at J, with 17 bases between the two ends. CDR3 in DNA: TGCGCCAGCAAGGAGGCCCTGGGTGTGAATTCACCCCTCCACCTT. Encoded protein: CASKEALGVNSPLHL.

Only a few counts were recorded for this clonotype. V usage is TRBV7-3 and J usage is TRBJ1-2; D might be TRBD1 (6 bases). Germline assignment: CDR1 SGHTA and CDR2 FQGTGA. CDR3 size: 15 residues. Trimming left V 1 base short and J 4 bases short, with 13 bases between. CDR3 sequence: CASSLNPTGLYGYTF. DNA for the CDR3: TGTGCCAGCAGCTTAAATCCGACAGGACTCTATGGCTACACCTTC. The entire variable domain, with the rest obtained from reference TRBV7-3 and TRBJ1-2, is as follows: GAGVSQTPSNKVTEKGKYVELRCDPISGHTALYWYRQSLGQGPEFLIYFQGTGAADDSGLPNDRFFAVRPEGSVSTLKIQRTERGDSAVYLCASSLNPTGLYGYTFGSGTRLTVV.

This clonotype was picked up a small number of times. V and J are TRBV7-2 and TRBJ2-7; TRBD2 matches 14 bases. The germline V gene encodes CDR1 SGHTA and CDR2 FQGNSA. Trimming removed 4 bases from V and 6 bases from J; junction bases left unmatched: 8. This CDR3 contains 16 residues. The CDR3 nucleotides read TGTGCCAGCAGCTACGGGACTAGCGGGAGTCTCTTCGAGCAGTACTTC. Translating it yields CASSYGTSGSLFEQYF.

This clonotype was counted ten times or more. The V and J genes are TRBV20-1 and TRBJ2-5; D might be TRBD1 or TRBD2, each matching 5 bases. Trimming stripped 6 bases from V and 3 bases from J, with 17 bases between. This CDR3 has 14 amino acids. Looked up from germline, CDR1 is DFQATT and CDR2 is SNEGSKA (reference sequence). CDR3 residues: CSATGEGFKETQYF. In DNA form, the CDR3 reads TGCAGTGCCACCGGTGAGGGGTTTAAAGAGACCCAGTACTTC.

V gene TRBV7-2 combines with J gene TRBJ1-2; TRBD1 matches at 7 bases. Germline assignment: CDR1 SGHTA and CDR2 FQGNSA. Trimming cost V 5 bases and J 3 bases; bases outside gene matches: 9. This CDR3 has 15 amino acids. The CDR3 DNA reads as TGTGCCAGCAGCGCCGGAAGGGGGCAGGACTATGGCTACACCTTC. It yields the protein CASSAGRGQDYGYTF.

This chain connects TRBV30 to TRBJ2-5; D is perhaps TRBD2 (5 bases). Looked up from germline, CDR1 is GTSNPN and CDR2 is SVGIG (reference sequence). The CDR3 contains 15 residues. V dropped 3 bases and J dropped 7 bases, with 21 bases sitting between them. In DNA, the CDR3 is TGTGCCTGGAGCATAAAAGGACTCAACATGGTGACCCAGTACTTC. This translates into CAWSIKGLNMVTQYF.

The rearrangement links TRBV18 to TRBJ1-1; the D is unclear. CDR1 is KGHSH, CDR2 LQKENI, per germline. V shed 6 bases and J shed 4 bases, with 12 bases lying between them. The CDR3 loop spans 13 amino acids. CDR3 region: CASSERGITEAFF. In nucleotides, the CDR3 is TGTGCCAGCTCGGAGCGGGGTATCACTGAAGCTTTCTTT.